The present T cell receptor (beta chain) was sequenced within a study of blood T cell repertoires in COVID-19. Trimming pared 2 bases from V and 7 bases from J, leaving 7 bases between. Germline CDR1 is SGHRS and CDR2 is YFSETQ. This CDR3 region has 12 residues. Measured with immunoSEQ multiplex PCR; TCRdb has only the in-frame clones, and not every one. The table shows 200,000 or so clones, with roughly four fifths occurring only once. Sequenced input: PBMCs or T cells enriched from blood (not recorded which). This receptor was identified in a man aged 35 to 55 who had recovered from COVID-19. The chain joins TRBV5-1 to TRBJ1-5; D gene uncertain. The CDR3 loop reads CASSFEGQPQHF. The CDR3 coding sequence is TGCGCCAGCAGCTTCGAGGGACAGCCCCAGCATTTT.